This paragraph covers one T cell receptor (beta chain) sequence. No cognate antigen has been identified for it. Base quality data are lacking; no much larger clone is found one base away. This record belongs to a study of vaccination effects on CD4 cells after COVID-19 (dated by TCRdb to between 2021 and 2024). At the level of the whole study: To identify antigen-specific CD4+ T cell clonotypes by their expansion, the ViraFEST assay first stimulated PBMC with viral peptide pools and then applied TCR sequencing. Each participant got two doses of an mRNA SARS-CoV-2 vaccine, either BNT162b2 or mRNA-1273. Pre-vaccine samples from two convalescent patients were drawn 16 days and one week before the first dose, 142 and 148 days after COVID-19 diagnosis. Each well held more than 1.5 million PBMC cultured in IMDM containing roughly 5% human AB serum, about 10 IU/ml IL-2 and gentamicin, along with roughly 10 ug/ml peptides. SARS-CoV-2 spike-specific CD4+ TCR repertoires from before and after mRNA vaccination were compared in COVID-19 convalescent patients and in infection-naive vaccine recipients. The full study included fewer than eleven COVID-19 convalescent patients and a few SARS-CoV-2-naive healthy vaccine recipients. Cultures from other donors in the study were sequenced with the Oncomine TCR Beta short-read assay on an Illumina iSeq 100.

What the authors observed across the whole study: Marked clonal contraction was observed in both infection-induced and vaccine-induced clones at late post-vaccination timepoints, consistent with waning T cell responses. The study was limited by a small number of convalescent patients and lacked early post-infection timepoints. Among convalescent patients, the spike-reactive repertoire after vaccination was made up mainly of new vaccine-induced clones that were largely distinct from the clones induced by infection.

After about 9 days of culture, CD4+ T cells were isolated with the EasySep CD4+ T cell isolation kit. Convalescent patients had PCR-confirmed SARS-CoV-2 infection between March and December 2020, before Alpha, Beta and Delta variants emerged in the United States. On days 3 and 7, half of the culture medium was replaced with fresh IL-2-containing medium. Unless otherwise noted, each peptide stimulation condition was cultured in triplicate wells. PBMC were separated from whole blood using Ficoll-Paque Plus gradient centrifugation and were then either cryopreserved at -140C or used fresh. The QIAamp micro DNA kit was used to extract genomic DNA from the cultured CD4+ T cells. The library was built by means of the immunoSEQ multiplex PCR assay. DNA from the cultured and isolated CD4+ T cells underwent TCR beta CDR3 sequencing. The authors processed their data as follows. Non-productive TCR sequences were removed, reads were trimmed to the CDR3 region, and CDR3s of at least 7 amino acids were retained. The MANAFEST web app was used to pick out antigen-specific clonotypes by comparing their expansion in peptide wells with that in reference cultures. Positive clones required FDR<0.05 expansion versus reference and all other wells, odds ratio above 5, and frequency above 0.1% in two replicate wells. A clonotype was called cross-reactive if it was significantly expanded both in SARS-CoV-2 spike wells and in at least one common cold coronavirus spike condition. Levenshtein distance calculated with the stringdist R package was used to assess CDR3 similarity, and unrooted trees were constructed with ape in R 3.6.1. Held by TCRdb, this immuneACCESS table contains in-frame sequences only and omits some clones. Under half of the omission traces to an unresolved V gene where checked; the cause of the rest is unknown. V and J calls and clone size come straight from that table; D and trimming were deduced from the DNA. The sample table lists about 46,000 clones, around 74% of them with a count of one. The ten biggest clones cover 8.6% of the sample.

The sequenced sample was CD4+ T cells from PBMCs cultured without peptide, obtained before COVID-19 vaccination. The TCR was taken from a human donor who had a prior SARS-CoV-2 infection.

The DNA is as follows: TGTGCCAGCAGCCAATATAGCAATCAGCCCCAGCATTTT. The resulting protein is CASSQYSNQPQHF. The rearranged segments are TRBV7-8 and TRBJ1-5; confidence is insufficient to name the D gene. Trimming at the junction amounts to 5 bases on V and 0 bases on J, and the germline ends lie 5 bases apart. From the germline V gene, CDR1 is SGHVS and CDR2 is FQNEAQ. The CDR3, cysteine through phenylalanine, is 13 amino acids long. Here the CDR3 DNA is all that survives: 39 bases in frame from base 1.